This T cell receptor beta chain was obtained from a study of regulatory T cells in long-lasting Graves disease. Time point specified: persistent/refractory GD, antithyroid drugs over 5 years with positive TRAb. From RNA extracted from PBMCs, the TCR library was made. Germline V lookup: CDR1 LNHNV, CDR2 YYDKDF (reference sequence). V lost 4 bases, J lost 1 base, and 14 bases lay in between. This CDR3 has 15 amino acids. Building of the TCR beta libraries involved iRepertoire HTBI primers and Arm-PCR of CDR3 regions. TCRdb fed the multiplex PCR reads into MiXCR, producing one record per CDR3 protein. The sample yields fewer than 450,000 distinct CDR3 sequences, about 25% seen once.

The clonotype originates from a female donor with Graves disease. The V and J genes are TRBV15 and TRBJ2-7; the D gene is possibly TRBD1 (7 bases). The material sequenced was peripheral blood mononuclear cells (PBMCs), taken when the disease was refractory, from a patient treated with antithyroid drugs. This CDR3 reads CATSNGGTASYEQYF. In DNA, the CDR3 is TGTGCCACCAGCAATGGAGGGACAGCGTCCTACGAGCAGTACTTC.